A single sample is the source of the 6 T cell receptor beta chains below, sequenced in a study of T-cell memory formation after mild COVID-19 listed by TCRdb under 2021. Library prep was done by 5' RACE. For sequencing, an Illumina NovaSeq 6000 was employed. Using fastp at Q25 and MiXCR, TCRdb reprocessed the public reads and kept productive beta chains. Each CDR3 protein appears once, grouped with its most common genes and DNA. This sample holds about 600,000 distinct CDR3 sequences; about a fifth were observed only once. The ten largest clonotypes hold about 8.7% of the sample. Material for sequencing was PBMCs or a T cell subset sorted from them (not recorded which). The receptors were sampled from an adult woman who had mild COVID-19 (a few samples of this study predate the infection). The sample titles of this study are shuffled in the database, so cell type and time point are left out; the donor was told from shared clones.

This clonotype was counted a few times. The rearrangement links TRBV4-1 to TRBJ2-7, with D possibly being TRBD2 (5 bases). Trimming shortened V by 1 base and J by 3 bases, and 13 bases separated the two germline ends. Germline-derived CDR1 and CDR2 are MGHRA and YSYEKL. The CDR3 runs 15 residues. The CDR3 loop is CASSQGIRRDYEQYF. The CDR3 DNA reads TGCGCCAGCAGCCAAGGTATTCGACGGGACTACGAGCAGTACTTC.

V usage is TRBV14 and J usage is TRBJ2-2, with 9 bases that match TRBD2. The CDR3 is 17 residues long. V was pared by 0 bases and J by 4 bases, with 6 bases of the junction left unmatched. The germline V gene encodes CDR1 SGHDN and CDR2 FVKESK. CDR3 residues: CASSQDWVAGVTGELFF. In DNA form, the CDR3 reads TGTGCCAGCAGCCAAGATTGGGTAGCGGGAGTCACCGGGGAGCTGTTTTTT.

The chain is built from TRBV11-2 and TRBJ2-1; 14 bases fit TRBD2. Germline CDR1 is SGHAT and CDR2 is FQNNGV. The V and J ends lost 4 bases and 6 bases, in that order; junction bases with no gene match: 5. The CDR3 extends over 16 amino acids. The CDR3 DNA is TGTGCCAGCAGCTGGACCGGGACTAGCGGGAGCAATGAGCAGTTCTTC. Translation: CASSWTGTSGSNEQFF.

CDR3 sequence reads: CASSVVTGGNEQFF. CDR3 sequence (DNA): TGTGCCAGCAGCGTAGTGACGGGGGGGAATGAGCAGTTCTTC. The genes are TRBV9 and TRBJ2-1; TRBD2 matches 8 bases. V was clipped by 0 bases and J by 7 bases; unmatched bases: 3. Germline V gives CDR1 SGDLS, CDR2 YYNGEE. The CDR3 loop spans 14 amino acids.

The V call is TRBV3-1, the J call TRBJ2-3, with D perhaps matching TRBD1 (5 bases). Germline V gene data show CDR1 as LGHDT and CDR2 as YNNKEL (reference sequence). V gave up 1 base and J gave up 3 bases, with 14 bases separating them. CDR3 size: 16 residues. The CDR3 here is CASSQVLGRATDTQYF. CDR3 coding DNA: TGTGCCAGCAGCCAAGTTTTGGGCAGGGCGACAGATACGCAGTATTTT.

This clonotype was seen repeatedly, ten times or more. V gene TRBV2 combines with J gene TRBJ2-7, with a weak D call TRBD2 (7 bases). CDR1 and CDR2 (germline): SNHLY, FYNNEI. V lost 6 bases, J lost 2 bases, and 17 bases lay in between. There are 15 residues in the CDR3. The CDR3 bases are TGTGCCAGCAGGCCGCGGGTAGGGGGGGCCTACGAGCAGTACTTC. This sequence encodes CASRPRVGGAYEQYF. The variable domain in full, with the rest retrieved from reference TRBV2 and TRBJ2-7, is EPEVTQTPSHQVTQMGQEVILRCVPISNHLYFYWYRQILGQKVEFLVSFYNNEISEKSEIFDDQFSVERPDGSNFTLKIRSTKLEDSAMYFCASRPRVGGAYEQYFGPGTRLTVT.